The T cell receptor beta chain under discussion was sequenced for a study of CD8 T cells in ankylosing spondylitis. Generation of TCR beta libraries employed quantitative 5'-RACE incorporating molecular barcodes. One entry per CDR3 protein results from TCRdb running MiXCR on the 5' RACE reads. This sample has about 500,000 distinct CDR3 sequences, with approximately 5% found just once. This clonotype was counted many times. Its antigen is unidentified. V lost 2 bases, J lost 0 bases, and 10 bases lay in between. Germline V CDR1 and CDR2: SGHRS, YFSETQ. This CDR3 has 15 residues. Regarding the study as a whole: Several of the motif variants were reported before in synovial fluid and blood from reactive arthritis. A motif of fewer than ten highly homologous TCR beta variants was seen as apparently characteristic of ankylosing spondylitis blood. According to the report, clones linked to the disease were significantly enriched in matched synovial fluid samples taken from ankylosing spondylitis patients.

The receptor was isolated from a male donor with ankylosing spondylitis. The material sequenced was blood, either unsorted or a sorted T cell fraction (not recorded which). The chain combines TRBV5-1 with TRBJ2-3; no clear D. The CDR3 region is CASSFISGSTDTQYF. The CDR3 coding sequence is TGCGCCAGCAGCTTTATTTCAGGAAGCACAGATACGCAGTATTTT. Based on the CDR3 plus reference TRBV5-1 and TRBJ2-3, the full variable domain is KAGVTQTPRYLIKTRGQQVTLSCSPISGHRSVSWYQQTPGQGLQFLFEYFSETQRNKGNFPGRFSGRQFSNSRSEMNVSTLELGDSALYLCASSFISGSTDTQYFGPGTRLTVL.